This TCR beta chain originates from a study of CD8 T cells in Susac syndrome. Random-hexamer reverse transcription was applied to about 0.45 to 1 ug RNA. TCRdb called the immunoSEQ multiplex PCR reads again in MiXCR, with one record for every CDR3 protein. Of under 250,000 distinct CDR3 sequences listed, just under 95% are singletons. The junction had 6 bases not matched to a gene; V was cut back by 2 bases and J by 3 bases. Germline-derived CDR1 and CDR2 are KGHDR and SFDVKD. CDR3 length: 16 amino acids. The chain recombines TRBV24-1 with TRBJ2-3, with 8 bases aligning to TRBD2. This sequence was found in a human donor with multiple sclerosis. Sequencing was carried out using CD4+ T cells from PBMCs. The CDR3: CATSDSGTRRTDTQYF. CDR3 nucleotides: TGTGCCACCAGTGATTCCGGGACTAGAAGGACAGATACGCAGTATTTT.